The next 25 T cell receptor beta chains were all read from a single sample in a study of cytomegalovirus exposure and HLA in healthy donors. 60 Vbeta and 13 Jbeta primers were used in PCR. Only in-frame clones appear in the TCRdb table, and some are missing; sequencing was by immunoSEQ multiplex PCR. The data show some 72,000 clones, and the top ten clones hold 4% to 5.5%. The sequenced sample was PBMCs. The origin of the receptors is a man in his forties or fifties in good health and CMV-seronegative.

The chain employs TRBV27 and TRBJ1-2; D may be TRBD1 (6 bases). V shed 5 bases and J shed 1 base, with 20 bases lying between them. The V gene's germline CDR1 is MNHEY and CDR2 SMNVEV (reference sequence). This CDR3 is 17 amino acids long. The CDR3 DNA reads TGTGCCAGCAGTCCTAGGATGAGGACAGATCTTAACTATGGCTACACCTTC. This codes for CASSPRMRTDLNYGYTF.

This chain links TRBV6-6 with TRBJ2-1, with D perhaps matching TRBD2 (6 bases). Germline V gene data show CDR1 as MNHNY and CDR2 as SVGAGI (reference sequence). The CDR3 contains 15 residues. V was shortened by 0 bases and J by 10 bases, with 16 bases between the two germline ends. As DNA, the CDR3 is TGTGCCAGCAGTTACTCCGCGGGGCTGGAGGGCGAGCAGTTCTTC. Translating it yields CASSYSAGLEGEQFF.

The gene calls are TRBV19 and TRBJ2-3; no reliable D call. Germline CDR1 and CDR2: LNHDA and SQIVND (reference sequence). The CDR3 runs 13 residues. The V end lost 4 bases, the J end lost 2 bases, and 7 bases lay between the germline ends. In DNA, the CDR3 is TGTGCCAGTAGTAGCGGCGCCACAGATACGCAGTATTTT. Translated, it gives CASSSGATDTQYF.

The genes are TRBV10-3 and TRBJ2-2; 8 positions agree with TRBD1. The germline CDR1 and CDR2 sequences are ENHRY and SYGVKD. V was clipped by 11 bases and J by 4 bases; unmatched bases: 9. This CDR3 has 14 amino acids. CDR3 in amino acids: CASSGQGSTGELFF. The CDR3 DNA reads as TGTGCCTCAAGTGGACAGGGATCCACCGGGGAGCTGTTTTTT.

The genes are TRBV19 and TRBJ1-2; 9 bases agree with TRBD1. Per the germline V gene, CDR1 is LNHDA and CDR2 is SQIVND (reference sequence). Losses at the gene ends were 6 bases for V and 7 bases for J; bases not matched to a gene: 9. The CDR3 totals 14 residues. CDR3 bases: TGTGCCAGTAGATTCCGGGACAGGGATCCTGGCTACACCTTC. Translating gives CASRFRDRDPGYTF.

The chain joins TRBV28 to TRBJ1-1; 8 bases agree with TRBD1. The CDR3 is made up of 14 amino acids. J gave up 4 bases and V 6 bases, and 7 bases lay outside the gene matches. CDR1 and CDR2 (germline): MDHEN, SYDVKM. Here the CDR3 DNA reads TGTGCCAGCAGCCAACAGGGGGTTGTCACTGAAGCTTTCTTT. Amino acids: CASSQQGVVTEAFF.

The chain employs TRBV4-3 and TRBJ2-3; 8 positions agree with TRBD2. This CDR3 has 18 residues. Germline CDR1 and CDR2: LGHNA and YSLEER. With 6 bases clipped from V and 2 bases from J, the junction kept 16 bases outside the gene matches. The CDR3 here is CASSFLSPSAGDTDTQYF. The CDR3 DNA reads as TGCGCCAGCAGTTTTCTCTCCCCCTCAGCGGGAGACACAGATACGCAGTATTTT.

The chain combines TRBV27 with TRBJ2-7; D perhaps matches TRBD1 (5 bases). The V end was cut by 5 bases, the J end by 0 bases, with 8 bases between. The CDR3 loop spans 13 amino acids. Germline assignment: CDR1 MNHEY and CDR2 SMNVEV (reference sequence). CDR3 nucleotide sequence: TGTGCCAGCAGTCTACAGGCCTCCTACGAGCAGTACTTC. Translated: CASSLQASYEQYF.

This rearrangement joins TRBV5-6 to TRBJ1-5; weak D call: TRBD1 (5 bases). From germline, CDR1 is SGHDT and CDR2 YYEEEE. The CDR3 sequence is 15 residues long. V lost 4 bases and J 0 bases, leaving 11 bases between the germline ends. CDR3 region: CASSLGQVSNQPQHF. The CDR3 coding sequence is TGTGCCAGCAGCCTGGGGCAGGTTAGCAATCAGCCCCAGCATTTT. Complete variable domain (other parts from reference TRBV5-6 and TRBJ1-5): DAGVTQSPTHLIKTRGQQVTLRCSPKSGHDTVSWYQQALGQGPQFIFQYYEEEERQRGNFPDRFSGHQFPNYSSELNVNALLLGDSALYLCASSLGQVSNQPQHFGDGTRLSIL.

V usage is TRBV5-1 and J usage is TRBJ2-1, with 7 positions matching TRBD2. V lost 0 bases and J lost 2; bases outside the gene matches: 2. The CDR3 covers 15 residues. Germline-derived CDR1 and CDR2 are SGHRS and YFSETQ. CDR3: CASSLGGTTYNEQFF. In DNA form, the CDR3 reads TGCGCCAGCAGCTTGGGCGGGACTACCTACAATGAGCAGTTCTTC.

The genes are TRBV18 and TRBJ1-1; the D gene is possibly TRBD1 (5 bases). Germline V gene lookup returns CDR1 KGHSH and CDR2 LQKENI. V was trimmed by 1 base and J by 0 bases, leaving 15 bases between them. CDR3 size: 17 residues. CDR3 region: CASSPHGGNGMNTEAFF. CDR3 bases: TGTGCCAGCTCACCACACGGGGGAAACGGGATGAACACTGAAGCTTTCTTT.

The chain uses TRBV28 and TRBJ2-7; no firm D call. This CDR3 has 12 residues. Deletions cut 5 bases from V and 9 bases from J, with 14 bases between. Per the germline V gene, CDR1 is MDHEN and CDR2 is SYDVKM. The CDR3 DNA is TGTGCCAGCAGTGATACTTGGGTAGCGCAGTACTTC. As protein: CASSDTWVAQYF.

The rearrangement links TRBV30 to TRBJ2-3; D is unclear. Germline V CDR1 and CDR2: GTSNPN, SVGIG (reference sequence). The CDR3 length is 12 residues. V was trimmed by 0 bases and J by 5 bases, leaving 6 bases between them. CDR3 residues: CAWSVRGDTQYF. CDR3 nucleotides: TGTGCCTGGAGTGTACGCGGAGATACGCAGTATTTT.

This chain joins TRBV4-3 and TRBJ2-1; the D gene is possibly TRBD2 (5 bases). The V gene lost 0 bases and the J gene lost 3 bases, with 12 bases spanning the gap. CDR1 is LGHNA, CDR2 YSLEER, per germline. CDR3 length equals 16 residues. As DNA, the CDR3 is TGCGCCAGCAGCCAAGAGGTCGGGATCGACTACAATGAGCAGTTCTTC. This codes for CASSQEVGIDYNEQFF.

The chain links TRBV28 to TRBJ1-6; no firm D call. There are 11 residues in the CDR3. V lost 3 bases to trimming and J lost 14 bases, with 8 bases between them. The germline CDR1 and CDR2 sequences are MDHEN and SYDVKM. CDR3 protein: CASSFQSALHF. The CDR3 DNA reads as TGTGCCAGCAGTTTCCAATCGGCCCTCCACTTT.

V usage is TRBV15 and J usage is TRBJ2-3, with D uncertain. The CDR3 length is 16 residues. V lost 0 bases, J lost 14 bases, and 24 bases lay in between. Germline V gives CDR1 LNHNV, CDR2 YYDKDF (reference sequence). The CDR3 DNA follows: TGTGCCACCAGCAGAGATTTTAATGTCGATGGGCAGTTTGTGTATTTT. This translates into CATSRDFNVDGQFVYF.

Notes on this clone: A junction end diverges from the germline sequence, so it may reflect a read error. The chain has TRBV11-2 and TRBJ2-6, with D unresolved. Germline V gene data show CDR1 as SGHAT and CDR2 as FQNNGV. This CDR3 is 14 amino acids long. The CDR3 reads CAGSPSFGANVLTF. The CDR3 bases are TGTGCCGGCAGCCCCTCGTTTGGGGCCAACGTCCTGACTTTC. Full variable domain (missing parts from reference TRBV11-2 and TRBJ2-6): EAGVAQSPRYKIIEKRQSVAFWCNPISGHATLYWYQQILGQGPKLLIQFQNNGVVDDSQLPKDRFSAERLKGVDSTLKIQPAKLEDSAVYLCAGSPSFGANVLTFGAGSRLTVL.

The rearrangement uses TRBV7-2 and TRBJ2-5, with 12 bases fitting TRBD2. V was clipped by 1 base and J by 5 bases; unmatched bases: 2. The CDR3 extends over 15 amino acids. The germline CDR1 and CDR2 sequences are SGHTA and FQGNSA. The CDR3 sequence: CASSLGTSGEETQYF. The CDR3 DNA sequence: TGTGCCAGCAGCTTAGGGACTAGCGGGGAGGAGACCCAGTACTTC.

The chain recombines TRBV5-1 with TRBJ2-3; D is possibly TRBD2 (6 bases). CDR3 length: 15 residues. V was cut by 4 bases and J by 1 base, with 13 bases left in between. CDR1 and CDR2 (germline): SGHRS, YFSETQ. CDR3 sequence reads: CASSPGVAGTDTQYF. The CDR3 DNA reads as TGCGCCAGCAGCCCGGGGGTAGCCGGCACAGATACGCAGTATTTT.

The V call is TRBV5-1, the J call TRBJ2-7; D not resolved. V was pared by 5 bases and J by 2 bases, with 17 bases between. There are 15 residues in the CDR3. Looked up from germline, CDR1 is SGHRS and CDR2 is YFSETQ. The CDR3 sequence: CASSFVGQTTYEQYF. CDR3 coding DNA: TGCGCCAGCAGTTTTGTGGGTCAGACAACCTACGAGCAGTACTTC. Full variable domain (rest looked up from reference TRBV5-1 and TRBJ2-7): KAGVTQTPRYLIKTRGQQVTLSCSPISGHRSVSWYQQTPGQGLQFLFEYFSETQRNKGNFPGRFSGRQFSNSRSEMNVSTLELGDSALYLCASSFVGQTTYEQYFGPGTRLTVT.

The CDR3 nucleotides read TGTGCCAGCAGCGTAGCTGGTGAGGATGGGGAGCAGTACTTC. This codes for CASSVAGEDGEQYF. The chain recombines TRBV9 with TRBJ2-7; D is unclear. The germline gives CDR1 SGDLS, CDR2 YYNGEE. The CDR3 extends over 14 amino acids. V lost 0 bases and J lost 7, with 14 bases in between.

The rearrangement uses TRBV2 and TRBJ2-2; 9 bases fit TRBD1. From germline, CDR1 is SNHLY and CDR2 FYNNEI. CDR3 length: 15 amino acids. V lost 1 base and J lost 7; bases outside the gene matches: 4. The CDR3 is CASSEVGQGVGELFF. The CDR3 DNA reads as TGTGCCAGCAGTGAAGTGGGACAGGGAGTCGGGGAGCTGTTTTTT.

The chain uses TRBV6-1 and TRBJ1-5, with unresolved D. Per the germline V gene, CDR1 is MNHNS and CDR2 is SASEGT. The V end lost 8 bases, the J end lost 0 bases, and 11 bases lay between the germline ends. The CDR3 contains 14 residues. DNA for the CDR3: TGTGCCAGCGCTCCACGGTATAGCAATCAGCCCCAGCATTTT. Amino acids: CASAPRYSNQPQHF.

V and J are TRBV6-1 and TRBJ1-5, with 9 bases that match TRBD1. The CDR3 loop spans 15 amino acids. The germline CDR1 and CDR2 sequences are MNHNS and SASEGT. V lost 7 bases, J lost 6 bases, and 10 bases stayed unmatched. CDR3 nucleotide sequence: TGTGCCAGCAAGCGGGGACAGGGCGATCTTCAGCCCCAGCATTTT. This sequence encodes CASKRGQGDLQPQHF.

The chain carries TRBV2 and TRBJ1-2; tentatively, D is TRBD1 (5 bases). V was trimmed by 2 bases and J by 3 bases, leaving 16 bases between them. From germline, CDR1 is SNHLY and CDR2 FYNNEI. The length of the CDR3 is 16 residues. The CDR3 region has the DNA TGTGCCAGCAGTGAAACACGACAGCCGCCTCACTATGGCTACACCTTC. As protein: CASSETRQPPHYGYTF.